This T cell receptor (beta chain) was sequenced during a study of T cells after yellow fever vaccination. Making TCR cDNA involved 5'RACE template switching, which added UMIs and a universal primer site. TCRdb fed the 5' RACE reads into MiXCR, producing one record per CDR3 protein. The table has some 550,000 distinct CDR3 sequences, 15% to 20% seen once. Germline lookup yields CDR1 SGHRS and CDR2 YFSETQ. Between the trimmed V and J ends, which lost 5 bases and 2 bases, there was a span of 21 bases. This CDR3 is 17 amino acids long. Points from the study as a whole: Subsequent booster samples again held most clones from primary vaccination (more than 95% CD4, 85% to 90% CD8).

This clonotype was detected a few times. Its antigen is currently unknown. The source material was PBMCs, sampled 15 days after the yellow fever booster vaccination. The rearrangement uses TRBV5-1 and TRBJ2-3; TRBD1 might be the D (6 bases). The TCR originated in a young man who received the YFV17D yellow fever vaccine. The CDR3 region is CASRPDPGHQYTDTQYF. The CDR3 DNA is TGCGCCAGCAGACCTGATCCGGGACACCAATACACAGATACGCAGTATTTT.